These 5 T cell receptor beta chains originate from one sample sequenced in a study of blood T cell repertoires in COVID-19. Repertoires were generated with immunoSEQ multiplex PCR, while TCRdb's copy carries only in-frame clones and drops some. The sample has some 190,000 clones; over 75% are singletons. The sequenced sample consisted of peripheral blood. The receptors were gathered from a woman in her fifties or sixties with acute or convalescent COVID-19.

The gene calls are TRBV2 and TRBJ2-2; maybe TRBD2 (5 bases). The CDR3 totals 13 residues. CDR1 SNHLY and CDR2 FYNNEI come from the germline V gene. Deletions cut 0 bases from V and 6 bases from J, with 5 bases between. CDR3 region: CASSEARAGELFF. In DNA, the CDR3 is TGTGCCAGCAGTGAAGCGCGGGCCGGGGAGCTGTTTTTT.

This rearrangement joins TRBV20-1 to TRBJ1-1; D gene uncertain. There are 15 residues in the CDR3. Per germline, CDR1 DFQATT and CDR2 SNEGSKA (reference sequence). The ends were cut back, 3 bases at V and 0 bases at J, with 14 bases in the middle. The CDR3 spells CSASDPGHLNTEAFF. The CDR3, as DNA: TGCAGTGCTAGTGACCCCGGTCATTTGAACACTGAAGCTTTCTTT.

The genes are TRBV20-1 and TRBJ2-1, with 11 bases identical to TRBD2. Germline V CDR1 and CDR2: DFQATT, SNEGSKA (reference sequence). J lost 3 bases, V lost 3 bases, and 1 base had no gene match. The CDR3 is 14 residues long. The CDR3 spells CSASGTSGYNEQFF. CDR3 in DNA: TGCAGTGCTAGTGGGACTAGCGGCTACAATGAGCAGTTCTTC.

The gene calls are TRBV27 and TRBJ1-1; 8 bases agree with TRBD1. The CDR3 totals 15 residues. The germline gives CDR1 MNHEY, CDR2 SMNVEV (reference sequence). Trimming removed 8 bases from V and 1 base from J; junction bases left unmatched: 9. In DNA form, the CDR3 reads TGTGCCAGCCTATCCCACAGGGGGTCGAACACTGAAGCTTTCTTT. Translation gives CASLSHRGSNTEAFF.

This chain joins TRBV7-2 and TRBJ2-5, with D perhaps matching TRBD2 (5 bases). The CDR3 runs 12 residues. CDR1 and CDR2 from the germline V gene are SGHTA and FQGNSA. Trimming stripped 5 bases from V and 7 bases from J, with 11 bases between. Here the CDR3 reads CASSPTRRTQYF. For the CDR3, the DNA is TGTGCCAGCAGCCCCACTAGAAGGACCCAGTACTTC. Filled out from reference TRBV7-2 and TRBJ2-5, the complete variable domain reads GAGVSQSPSNKVTEKGKDVELRCDPISGHTALYWYRQSLGQGLEFLIYFQGNSAPDKSGLPSDRFSAERTGGSVSTLTIQRTQQEDSAVYLCASSPTRRTQYFGPGTRLLVL.